Sequencing of this TCR beta chain was carried out in a study of OX40 agonist ivuxolimab in advanced cancers. This clone has more than one count but fewer than ten. This CDR3 comprises 12 residues. V lost 4 bases, J lost 4 bases, and 6 bases lay in between. Germline CDR1 is SGHNT and CDR2 is YYREEE (reference sequence). TCRdb's copy holds only in-frame clones and misses some; the assay was immunoSEQ multiplex PCR. The sample has under 20,000 clones; under 65% are singletons. This specimen consisted of CD4+ or CD8+ T cells sorted from blood, obtained in a trial of the OX40 agonist ivuxolimab. This receptor was taken from an adult with an advanced solid tumor such as melanoma, head and neck, liver or kidney cancer. The chain recombines TRBV5-4 with TRBJ2-1, with D possibly being TRBD2 (6 bases). The CDR3 DNA reads TGTGCCAGCAGCGGGGGGTACAATGAGCAGTTCTTC. This gives the protein CASSGGYNEQFF.